The entry below describes one T cell receptor (beta chain). Its antigen remains unidentified. In germline, CDR1 is KGHDR, CDR2 SFDVKD. V was pared by 3 bases and J by 8 bases, with 11 bases of the junction left unmatched. The CDR3 extends over 16 amino acids. A second 7 to 11 cycle PCR used barcoded and J-beta primers. TCRdb itself ran the 5' RACE reads through MiXCR, one entry per CDR3 protein. The sample holds 630,000 or so distinct CDR3 sequences; around 31% are singletons and the top ten take 15% to 18%. This sample is drawn from a study of blood T cells in healthy people across ages. Study as a whole: The capture of about one barcoded beta molecule per two T cells was achieved by template switching. Study findings and constraints: Estimated diversity, derived from one million T cells, was regarded as an underestimate.

The specimen was blood. The J gene is TRBJ2-1, the V gene TRBV24-1; 8 bases match TRBD2. The receptor was isolated from a woman of 80 years or more in good health. Here the CDR3 DNA reads TGTGCCACCAGTGATAGGGGACGGGAGGGGGTCCATGAGCAGTTCTTC. Residues: CATSDRGREGVHEQFF.